Below are 9 T cell receptor beta chains sequenced from a single sample in a study of blood T cell repertoires in COVID-19. The table came from immunoSEQ multiplex PCR; TCRdb's copy has only in-frame clones and leaves some out. The sample holds 45,000 or so clones; 87% are singletons and the top ten take approximately 8.9%. Input material: peripheral blood. The receptors were gathered from a woman aged 80 or over with active COVID-19.

The rearrangement links TRBV12-3 or TRBV12-4 to TRBJ2-5, with D perhaps TRBD1 (6 bases). CDR3 length: 13 residues. V was cut by 3 bases and J by 5 bases, with 10 bases left in between. CDR3 sequence: CASSFQGWETQYF. CDR3 sequence (DNA): TGTGCCAGCAGTTTCCAGGGGTGGGAGACCCAGTACTTC.

The genes are TRBV18 and TRBJ1-2; D is perhaps TRBD1 (6 bases). The CDR3 sequence is 13 residues long. V was clipped by 4 bases and J by 4 bases, with 10 bases between them. Germline V CDR1 and CDR2: KGHSH, LQKENI. CDR3 coding DNA: TGTGCCAGCTCACTGGACAGCGCCTATGGCTACACCTTC. Translation gives CASSLDSAYGYTF. The full variable domain, its missing parts supplied by reference TRBV18 and TRBJ1-2, is NAGVMQNPRHLVRRRGQEARLRCSPMKGHSHVYWYRQLPEEGLKFMVYLQKENIIDESGMPKERFSAEFPKEGPSILRIQQVVRGDSAAYFCASSLDSAYGYTFGSGTRLTVV.

This chain uses TRBV28 with TRBJ1-1, with D maybe TRBD1 (5 bases). This CDR3 region has 13 residues. V shed 6 bases and J shed 4 bases, with 12 bases lying between them. The germline CDR1 and CDR2 sequences are MDHEN and SYDVKM. The CDR3 region has the DNA TGTGCCAGCAGCCCGGGGGGGGTCACTGAAGCTTTCTTT. The encoded protein is CASSPGGVTEAFF.

The chain employs TRBV6-5 and TRBJ2-2, with TRBD1 as a possible D gene (6 bases). Germline V gene data show CDR1 as MNHEY and CDR2 as SVGAGI. CDR3 length: 15 residues. V was shortened by 5 bases and J by 6 bases, with 16 bases between the two germline ends. CDR3 protein: CASSNHHGQPGELFF. The CDR3 DNA follows: TGTGCCAGCAGTAATCACCACGGACAGCCCGGGGAGCTGTTTTTT.

V gene TRBV11-2 combines with J gene TRBJ1-5; D is unresolved. Per the germline V gene, CDR1 is SGHAT and CDR2 is FQNNGV. The CDR3 consists of 13 residues. V was trimmed by 1 base and J by 5 bases, leaving 6 bases between them. The CDR3 region is CASSLGTDQPQHF. The CDR3 DNA is TGTGCCAGCAGCTTAGGTACAGATCAGCCCCAGCATTTT. Using reference TRBV11-2 and TRBJ1-5 for the parts outside the CDR3, the full variable domain is EAGVAQSPRYKIIEKRQSVAFWCNPISGHATLYWYQQILGQGPKLLIQFQNNGVVDDSQLPKDRFSAERLKGVDSTLKIQPAKLEDSAVYLCASSLGTDQPQHFGDGTRLSIL.

By frequency in the sample, this clone is large. V usage is TRBV6-2 or TRBV6-3 and J usage is TRBJ1-6; D is possibly TRBD1 (5 bases). The ends were cut back, 0 bases at V and 5 bases at J, with 8 bases in the middle. The germline V gene encodes CDR1 MNHEY and CDR2 SVGEGT. The CDR3 contains 15 residues. The chain's CDR3 is CASSYSTENNSPLHF. CDR3 nucleotide sequence: TGTGCCAGCAGTTACTCGACAGAAAATAATTCACCCCTCCACTTT.

The chain couples TRBV5-1 to TRBJ1-5, with 7 bases fitting TRBD1. Unmatched junction bases numbered 6, after V lost 2 bases and J lost 4 bases. CDR3 length equals 15 residues. The V gene's germline CDR1 is SGHRS and CDR2 YFSETQ. CDR3 sequence (DNA): TGCGCCAGCAGCTTAGGGGGCTCGAAAAATCAGCCCCAGCATTTT. Translating gives CASSLGGSKNQPQHF. The full variable domain, its missing parts supplied by reference TRBV5-1 and TRBJ1-5, is KAGVTQTPRYLIKTRGQQVTLSCSPISGHRSVSWYQQTPGQGLQFLFEYFSETQRNKGNFPGRFSGRQFSNSRSEMNVSTLELGDSALYLCASSLGGSKNQPQHFGDGTRLSIL.

The gene calls are TRBV3-1 (or the pseudogene TRBV3-2) and TRBJ2-3; TRBD2 matches 11 bases. Germline V gene data show CDR1 as LGHDT and CDR2 as YNNKEL (reference sequence). CDR3 length: 17 residues. Germline trimming cut 1 base from V and 7 bases from J; bases unmatched to any gene: 10. The CDR3 sequence: CASSQGASGGLKHTQYF. The CDR3 DNA follows: TGTGCCAGCAGCCAAGGGGCTAGCGGGGGGCTGAAGCATACGCAGTATTTT.

The chain carries TRBV7-9 and TRBJ2-3, with 11 bases identical to TRBD2. Losses at the gene ends were 2 bases for V and 0 bases for J; bases not matched to a gene: 1. Germline CDR1 SEHNR, CDR2 FQNEAQ (reference sequence). The CDR3 consists of 16 residues. The CDR3 DNA is TGTGCCAGCAGCTTAAGGACTAGCGGGAGCACAGATACGCAGTATTTT. This encodes CASSLRTSGSTDTQYF.